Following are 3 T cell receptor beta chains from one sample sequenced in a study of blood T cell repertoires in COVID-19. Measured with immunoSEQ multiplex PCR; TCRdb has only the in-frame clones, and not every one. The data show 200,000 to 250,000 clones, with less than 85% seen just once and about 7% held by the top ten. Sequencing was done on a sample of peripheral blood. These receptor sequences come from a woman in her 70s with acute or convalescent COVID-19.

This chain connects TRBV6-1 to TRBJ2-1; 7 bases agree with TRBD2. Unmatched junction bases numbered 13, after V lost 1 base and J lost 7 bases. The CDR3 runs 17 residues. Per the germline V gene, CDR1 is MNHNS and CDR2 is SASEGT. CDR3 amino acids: CASSEVLGGDLGNEQFF. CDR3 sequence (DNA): TGTGCCAGCAGTGAAGTCCTGGGGGGGGATCTGGGGAATGAGCAGTTCTTC.

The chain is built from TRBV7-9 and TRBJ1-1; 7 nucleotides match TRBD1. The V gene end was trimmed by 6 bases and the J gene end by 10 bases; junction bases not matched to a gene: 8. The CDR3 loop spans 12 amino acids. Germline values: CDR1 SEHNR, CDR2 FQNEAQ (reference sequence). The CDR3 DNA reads TGTGCCAGCAGGGGGACAGAGAGGCGAGCTTTCTTT. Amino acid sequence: CASRGTERRAFF.

The CDR3 sequence: CASSWGPGGETQYF. In DNA form, the CDR3 reads TGCGCCAGCAGCTGGGGCCCCGGAGGGGAGACCCAGTACTTC. The V and J genes are TRBV5-1 and TRBJ2-5, with D perhaps matching TRBD2 (6 bases). The CDR3 totals 14 residues. V was clipped by 3 bases and J by 5 bases, with 14 bases between them. Germline V CDR1 and CDR2: SGHRS, YFSETQ.